This T cell receptor beta chain was identified during a study of glioma-infiltrating T cells after dendritic cell vaccination. The method was immunoSEQ multiplex PCR; TCRdb's version includes in-frame clones alone and lacks a portion of them. The data contain over 90,000 clones, roughly four fifths of them singletons. As to this clone: Other nucleotide sequences in the sample specify the same CDR3.

The V end lost 4 bases, the J end lost 8 bases, and 20 bases lay between the germline ends. This CDR3 comprises 15 residues. From germline, CDR1 is SGHVS and CDR2 FNYEAQ. This chain joins TRBV7-6 and TRBJ1-2; D might be TRBD1 (5 bases). The source of this sequence is a human donor with glioblastoma. The sample in question was blood, obtained before dendritic cell vaccination. The CDR3, as DNA: TGTGCCAGCAGCTCGTGGGGGGGACCAAGATACGGCTACACCTTC. It translates to CASSSWGGPRYGYTF. Variable domain in full (rest from reference TRBV7-6 and TRBJ1-2): GAGVSQSPRYKVTKRGQDVALRCDPISGHVSLYWYRQALGQGPEFLTYFNYEAQQDKSGLPNDRFSAERPEGSISTLTIQRTEQRDSAMYRCASSSWGGPRYGYTFGSGTRLTVV.